Below are 15 T cell receptor beta chains sequenced from a single sample in a study of blood T cell repertoires in COVID-19. The table came from immunoSEQ multiplex PCR; TCRdb's copy has only in-frame clones and leaves some out. The sample shows around 150,000 clones, roughly 90% of them seen only once. Material for sequencing was peripheral blood. These TCRs come from a man aged 18 to 30 with acute or convalescent COVID-19.

The chain joins TRBV7-6 to TRBJ2-1; possible D gene TRBD2, 5 bases. Germline V gene sequence: CDR1 SGHVS, CDR2 FNYEAQ. The length of the CDR3 is 13 residues. V was cut by 1 base and J by 7 bases, with 8 bases left in between. CDR3 nucleotide sequence: TGTGCCAGCAGCTTAGTGAGAGGGAATGAGCAGTTCTTC. This codes for CASSLVRGNEQFF.

This clone was picked up one time. The chain joins TRBV19 to TRBJ2-7, with a weak D call TRBD1 (6 bases). Deletions cut 8 bases from V and 6 bases from J, with 14 bases between. CDR1 is LNHDA, CDR2 SQIVND, per germline (reference sequence). The CDR3 consists of 12 residues. The CDR3, as DNA: TGTGCCAGTGGGGCACAGGGAATCGAGCAGTACTTC. It encodes CASGAQGIEQYF. Using reference TRBV19 and TRBJ2-7 for the parts outside the CDR3, the full variable domain is DGGITQSPKYLFRKEGQNVTLSCEQNLNHDAMYWYRQDPGQGLRLIYYSQIVNDFQKGDIAEGYSVSREKKESFPLTVTSAQKNPTAFYLCASGAQGIEQYFGPGTRLTVT.

V and J are TRBV6-2 or TRBV6-3 and TRBJ1-1, with D hard to call. CDR1 MNHEY and CDR2 SVGEGT come from the germline V gene. The CDR3 extends over 14 amino acids. Trimming stripped 0 bases from V and 10 bases from J, with 15 bases between. CDR3 sequence (DNA): TGTGCCAGCAGTTACTCGCTAAGCCTCAATAGAGCTTTCTTT. Amino acids: CASSYSLSLNRAFF.

The CDR3, as DNA: TGTGCCACCAGCACCGGGACAGGGGGCAATCAGCCCCAGCATTTT. Amino acids: CATSTGTGGNQPQHF. The genes are TRBV19 and TRBJ1-5; the match to TRBD1 covers 10 bases. Germline CDR1 is LNHDA and CDR2 is SQIVND (reference sequence). This CDR3 has 15 amino acids. The V segment lost 10 bases and the J segment 2 bases; nucleotides outside the gene matches: 8.

This chain links TRBV6-5 with TRBJ1-1; D is possibly TRBD1 (5 bases). V lost 6 bases to trimming and J lost 8 bases, with 10 bases between them. Germline V lookup: CDR1 MNHEY, CDR2 SVGAGI. This CDR3 comprises 11 residues. The CDR3 loop reads CASSHGGEAFF. The DNA for the CDR3 is TGTGCCAGCAGCCACGGGGGGGAAGCTTTCTTT.

This clone was seen a handful of times. The J gene is TRBJ2-3, the V gene TRBV11-2; D may be TRBD1 (5 bases). With 2 bases removed from V and 3 bases from J, the gap between germline ends came to 9 bases. Germline loops: CDR1 SGHAT, CDR2 FQNNGV. The length of the CDR3 is 14 residues. The DNA for the CDR3 is TGTGCCAGCAGCTTAATCCCAGGGACAGATACGCAGTATTTT. It translates to CASSLIPGTDTQYF.

This sequence joins TRBV18 and TRBJ1-2; TRBD1 might be the D (5 bases). The CDR3 consists of 13 residues. V was cut by 1 base and J by 6 bases, with 9 bases left in between. Germline CDR1 is KGHSH and CDR2 is LQKENI. The CDR3 bases are TGTGCCAGCTCACCACGGCAGACAGATGGCTACACCTTC. This codes for CASSPRQTDGYTF.

This chain joins TRBV7-7 and TRBJ2-5; 13 nucleotides match TRBD2. This CDR3 is built from 16 residues. CDR1 is SSHAT, CDR2 FNYEAQ, per germline (reference sequence). V lost 3 bases and J lost 5; bases outside the gene matches: 6. CDR3 sequence: CASSLGLAGLSETQYF. The CDR3 bases are TGTGCCAGCAGCTTGGGACTAGCGGGATTAAGTGAGACCCAGTACTTC.

In its sample, this clone was seen a few times. The V gene is TRBV2, the J gene TRBJ2-2, with D perhaps matching TRBD2 (6 bases). Germline-derived CDR1 and CDR2 are SNHLY and FYNNEI. The CDR3 loop spans 13 amino acids. V was shortened by 11 bases and J by 7 bases, with 17 bases between the two germline ends. In DNA form, the CDR3 reads TGTGCCGGAGGGGCTGGGCAGATCGGGGAGCTGTTTTTT. Translated, it gives CAGGAGQIGELFF.

The chain joins TRBV9 to TRBJ2-3, with a possible D match to TRBD1 (5 bases). CDR3 length: 14 residues. In germline, CDR1 is SGDLS, CDR2 YYNGEE. V was clipped by 0 bases and J by 5 bases, with 10 bases between them. CDR3 loop: CASSVVGAGDTQYF. The CDR3 region has the DNA TGTGCCAGCAGCGTAGTAGGGGCCGGAGATACGCAGTATTTT.

The CDR3, as DNA: TGTGCCAGCATCGACAGGGCCCCTCTTATGAACACTGAAGCTTTCTTT. As protein: CASIDRAPLMNTEAFF. The gene calls are TRBV7-9 and TRBJ1-1, with TRBD1 matching over 7 bases. From germline, CDR1 is SEHNR and CDR2 FQNEAQ (reference sequence). This CDR3 has 16 residues. V dropped 7 bases and J dropped 0; count of bases not matched to a gene: 11.

The J gene is TRBJ1-5, the V gene TRBV24-1; TRBD1 is a possible D gene (5 bases). Germline V lookup: CDR1 KGHDR, CDR2 SFDVKD. CDR3 length: 13 amino acids. Trimming removed 12 bases from V and 0 bases from J, with 11 bases in between. The DNA for the CDR3 is TGTGCCGCGGGGACGGGTAGCAATCAGCCCCAGCATTTT. Translation: CAAGTGSNQPQHF.

For the CDR3, the DNA is TGTGCCAGCAGCCCCCGGGGGGACACCAACCCCTATAATTCACCCCTCCACTTT. Encoded protein: CASSPRGDTNPYNSPLHF. The chain is built from TRBV7-9 and TRBJ1-6; possibly TRBD1 for D (6 bases). Trimming removed 5 bases from V and 2 bases from J, with 19 bases in between. The V gene's germline CDR1 is SEHNR and CDR2 FQNEAQ (reference sequence). The CDR3 length is 18 residues.

The chain combines TRBV10-3 with TRBJ2-7; D possibly corresponds to TRBD1 (5 bases). The CDR3 loop spans 15 amino acids. Germline CDR1 and CDR2: ENHRY and SYGVKD. V was shortened by 2 bases and J by 1 base, with 12 bases between the two germline ends. As DNA, the CDR3 is TGTGCCATCAGTGAGGGGGCCGCCAGTTCCTACGAGCAGTACTTC. It codes for CAISEGAASSYEQYF.

The chain links TRBV12-3 or TRBV12-4 to TRBJ1-1; D call uncertain. V lost 5 bases, J lost 5 bases, and 6 bases lay in between. The CDR3 length is 11 residues. CDR3 in DNA: TGTGCCAGCAGTACGGGAACTGAAGCTTTCTTT. Protein product: CASSTGTEAFF.